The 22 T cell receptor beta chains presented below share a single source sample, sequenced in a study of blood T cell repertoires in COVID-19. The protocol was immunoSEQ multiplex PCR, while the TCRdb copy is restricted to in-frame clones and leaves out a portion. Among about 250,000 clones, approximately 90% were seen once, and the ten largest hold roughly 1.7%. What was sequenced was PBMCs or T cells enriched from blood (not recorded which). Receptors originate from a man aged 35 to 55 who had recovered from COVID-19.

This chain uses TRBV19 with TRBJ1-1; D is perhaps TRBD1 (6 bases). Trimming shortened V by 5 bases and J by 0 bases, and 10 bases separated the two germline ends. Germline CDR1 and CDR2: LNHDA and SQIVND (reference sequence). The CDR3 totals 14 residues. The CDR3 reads CASSLGQLNTEAFF. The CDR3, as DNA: TGTGCCAGTAGTCTTGGACAGCTGAACACTGAAGCTTTCTTT.

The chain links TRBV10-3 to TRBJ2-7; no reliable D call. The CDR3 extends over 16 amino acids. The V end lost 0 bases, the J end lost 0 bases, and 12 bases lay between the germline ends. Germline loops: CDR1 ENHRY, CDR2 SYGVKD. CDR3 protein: CAISESSRLSSYEQYF. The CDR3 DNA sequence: TGTGCCATCAGTGAGTCCTCGCGGCTGAGCTCCTACGAGCAGTACTTC.

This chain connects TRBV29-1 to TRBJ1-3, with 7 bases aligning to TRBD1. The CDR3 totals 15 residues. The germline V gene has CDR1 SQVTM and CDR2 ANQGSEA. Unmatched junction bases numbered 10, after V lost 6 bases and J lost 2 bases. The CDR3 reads CSVNTGDWTGNTIYF. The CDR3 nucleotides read TGCAGCGTCAACACAGGGGACTGGACTGGAAACACCATATATTTT.

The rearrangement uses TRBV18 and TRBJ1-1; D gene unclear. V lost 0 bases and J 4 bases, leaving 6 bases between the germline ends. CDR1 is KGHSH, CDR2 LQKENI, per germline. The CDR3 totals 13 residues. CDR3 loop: CASSPPQVTEAFF. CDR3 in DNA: TGTGCCAGCTCACCACCTCAGGTCACTGAAGCTTTCTTT.

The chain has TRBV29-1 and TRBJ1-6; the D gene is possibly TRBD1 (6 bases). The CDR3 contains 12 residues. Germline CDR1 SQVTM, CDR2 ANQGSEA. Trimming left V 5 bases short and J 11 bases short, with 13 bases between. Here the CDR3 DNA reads TGCAGCGTTCGGGAGGAGGGGGCACCCCTCCACTTT. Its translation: CSVREEGAPLHF.

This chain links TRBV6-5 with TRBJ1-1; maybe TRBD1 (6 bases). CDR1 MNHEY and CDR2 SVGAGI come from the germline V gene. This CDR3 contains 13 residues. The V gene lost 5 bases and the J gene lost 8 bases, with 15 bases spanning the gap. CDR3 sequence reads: CASSQGHGLEAFF. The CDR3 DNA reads TGTGCCAGCAGTCAGGGACATGGGCTCGAAGCTTTCTTT.

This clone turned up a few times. CDR3 loop: CASSLWASGDLWNEQFF. CDR3 nucleotides: TGTGCCAGCAGCTTATGGGCTAGCGGGGACCTCTGGAATGAGCAGTTCTTC. V usage is TRBV7-2 and J usage is TRBJ2-1; 9 bases line up with TRBD2. The V gene's germline CDR1 is SGHTA and CDR2 FQGNSA. V trimming: 2 bases; J trimming: 7 bases; junction bases outside the gene matches: 12. The CDR3 is 17 amino acids.

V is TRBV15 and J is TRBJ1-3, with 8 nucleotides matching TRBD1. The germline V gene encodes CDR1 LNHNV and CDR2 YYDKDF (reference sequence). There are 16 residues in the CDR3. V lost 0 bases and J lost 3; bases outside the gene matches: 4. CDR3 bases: TGTGCCACCAGCAGAGATCAGGGGGCGAGTGGAAACACCATATATTTT. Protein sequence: CATSRDQGASGNTIYF.

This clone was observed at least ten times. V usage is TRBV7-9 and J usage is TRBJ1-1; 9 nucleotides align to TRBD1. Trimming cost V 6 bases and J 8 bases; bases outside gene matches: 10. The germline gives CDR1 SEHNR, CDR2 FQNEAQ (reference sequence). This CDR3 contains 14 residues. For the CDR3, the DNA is TGTGCCAGCAGAACCACAGGGGGCCTCCCCGAAGCTTTCTTT. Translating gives CASRTTGGLPEAFF. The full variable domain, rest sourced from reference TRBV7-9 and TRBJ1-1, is DTGVSQNPRHKITKRGQNVTFRCDPISEHNRLYWYRQTLGQGPEFLTYFQNEAQLEKSRLLSDRFSAERPKGSFSTLEIQRTEQGDSAMYLCASRTTGGLPEAFFGQGTRLTVV.

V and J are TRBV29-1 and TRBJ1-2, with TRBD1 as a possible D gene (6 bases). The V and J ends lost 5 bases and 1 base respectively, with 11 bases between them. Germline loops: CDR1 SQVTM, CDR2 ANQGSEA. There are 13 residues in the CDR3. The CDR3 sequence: CSVSTGNNYGYTF. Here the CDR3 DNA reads TGCAGCGTTTCCACAGGGAATAACTATGGCTACACCTTC.

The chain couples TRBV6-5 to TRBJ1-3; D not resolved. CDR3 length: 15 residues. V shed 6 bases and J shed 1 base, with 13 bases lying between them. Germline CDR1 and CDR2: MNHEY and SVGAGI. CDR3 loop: CASSPRGSSGNTIYF. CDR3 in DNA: TGTGCCAGCAGCCCCCGCGGTAGTTCTGGAAACACCATATATTTT.

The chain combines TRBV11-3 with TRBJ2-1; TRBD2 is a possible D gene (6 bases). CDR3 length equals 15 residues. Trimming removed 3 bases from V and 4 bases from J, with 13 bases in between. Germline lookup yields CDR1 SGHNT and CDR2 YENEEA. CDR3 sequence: CASSLGRDEYNEQFF. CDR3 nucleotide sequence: TGTGCCAGCAGCTTGGGGCGGGATGAATACAATGAGCAGTTCTTC. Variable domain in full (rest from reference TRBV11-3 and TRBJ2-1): EAGVVQSPRYKIIEKKQPVAFWCNPISGHNTLYWYLQNLGQGPELLIRYENEEAVDDSQLPKDRFSAERLKGVDSTLKIQPAELGDSAVYLCASSLGRDEYNEQFFGPGTRLTVL.

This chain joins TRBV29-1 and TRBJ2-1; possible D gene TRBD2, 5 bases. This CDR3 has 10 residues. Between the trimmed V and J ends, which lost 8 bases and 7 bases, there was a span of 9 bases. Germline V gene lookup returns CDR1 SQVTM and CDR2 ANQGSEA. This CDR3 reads CSLEGNEQFF. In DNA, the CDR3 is TGCAGCTTAGAGGGAAATGAGCAGTTCTTC.

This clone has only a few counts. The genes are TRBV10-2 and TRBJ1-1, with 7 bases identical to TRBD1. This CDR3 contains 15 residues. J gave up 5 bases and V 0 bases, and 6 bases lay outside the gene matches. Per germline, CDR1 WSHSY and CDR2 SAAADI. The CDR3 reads CASSESHRGRTEAFF. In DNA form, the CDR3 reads TGCGCCAGCAGTGAGTCGCACAGGGGAAGGACTGAAGCTTTCTTT.

The DNA of the CDR3 is TGTGCCTGGAGTGTCCGGGACAGGGATGAAGCTTTCTTT. Amino acids: CAWSVRDRDEAFF. The rearrangement links TRBV30 to TRBJ1-1, with 9 bases that match TRBD1. The germline gives CDR1 GTSNPN, CDR2 SVGIG (reference sequence). This CDR3 is 13 amino acids long. Losses at the gene ends were 0 bases for V and 7 bases for J; bases not matched to a gene: 3.

The CDR3 reads CASSQVSTGEGEQYF. CDR3 in DNA: TGTGCCAGCAGCCAAGTCTCAACGGGAGAAGGCGAGCAGTACTTC. The chain combines TRBV3-1 (or the pseudogene TRBV3-2) with TRBJ2-7, with D possibly TRBD2 on 6 matching bases. The CDR3 covers 15 residues. V lost 1 base and J 6 bases, leaving 16 bases between the germline ends. The germline gives CDR1 LGHDT, CDR2 YNNKEL (reference sequence).

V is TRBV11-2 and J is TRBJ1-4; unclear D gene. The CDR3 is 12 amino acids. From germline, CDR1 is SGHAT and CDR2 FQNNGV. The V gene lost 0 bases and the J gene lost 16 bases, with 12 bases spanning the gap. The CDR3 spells CASSLEFGSTFF. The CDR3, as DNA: TGTGCCAGCAGCTTAGAGTTTGGGAGTACGTTTTTT.

The CDR3 DNA reads TGTGCAAGTCGTCTTCGGACAGGGGCACATCGAATTCCCTACGAGCAGTACTTC. The encoded protein is CASRLRTGAHRIPYEQYF. The chain employs TRBV12-2 and TRBJ2-7; the tabulated D call, TRBD1, remains unverified against the DNA. TRBV12-2 is a listed pseudogene. This CDR3 region has 18 residues.

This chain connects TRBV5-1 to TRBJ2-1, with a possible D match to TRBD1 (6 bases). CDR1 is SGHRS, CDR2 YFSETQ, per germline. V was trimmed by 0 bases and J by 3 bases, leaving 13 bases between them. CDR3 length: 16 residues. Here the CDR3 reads CASSLDSGTNYNEQFF. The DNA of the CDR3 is TGCGCCAGCAGCTTGGATTCCGGGACAAACTACAATGAGCAGTTCTTC.

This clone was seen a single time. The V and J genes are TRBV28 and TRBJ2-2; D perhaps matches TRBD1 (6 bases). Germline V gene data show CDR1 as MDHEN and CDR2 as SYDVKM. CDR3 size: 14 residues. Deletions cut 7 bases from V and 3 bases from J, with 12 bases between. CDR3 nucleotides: TGTGCCAGCACCAGGGACACTTACACCGGGGAGCTGTTTTTT. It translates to CASTRDTYTGELFF.

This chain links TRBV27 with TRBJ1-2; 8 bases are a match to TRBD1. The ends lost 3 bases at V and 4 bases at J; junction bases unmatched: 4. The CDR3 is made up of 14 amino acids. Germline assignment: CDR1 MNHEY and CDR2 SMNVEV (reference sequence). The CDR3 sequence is CASSLGQGAYGYTF. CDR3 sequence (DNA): TGTGCCAGCAGTTTGGGGCAGGGGGCCTATGGCTACACCTTC.

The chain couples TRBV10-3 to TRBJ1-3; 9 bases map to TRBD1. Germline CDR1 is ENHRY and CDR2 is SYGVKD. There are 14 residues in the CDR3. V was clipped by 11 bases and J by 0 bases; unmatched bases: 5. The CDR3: CAVGTGSSGNTIYF. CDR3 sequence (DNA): TGTGCCGTAGGGACAGGGTCCTCTGGAAACACCATATATTTT.